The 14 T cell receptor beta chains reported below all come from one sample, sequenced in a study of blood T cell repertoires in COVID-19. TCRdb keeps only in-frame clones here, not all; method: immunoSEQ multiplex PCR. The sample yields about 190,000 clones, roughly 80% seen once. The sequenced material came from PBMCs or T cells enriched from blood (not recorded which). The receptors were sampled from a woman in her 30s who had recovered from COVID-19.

The DNA for the CDR3 is TGTGCCAGCAGCCTCCCCTCGGGGGTGGACACTGAAGCTTTCTTT. Residues: CASSLPSGVDTEAFF. This chain uses TRBV7-6 with TRBJ1-1; D possibly corresponds to TRBD1 (5 bases). This CDR3 contains 15 residues. With 5 bases removed from V and 3 bases from J, the gap between germline ends came to 16 bases. CDR1 and CDR2 (germline): SGHVS, FNYEAQ.

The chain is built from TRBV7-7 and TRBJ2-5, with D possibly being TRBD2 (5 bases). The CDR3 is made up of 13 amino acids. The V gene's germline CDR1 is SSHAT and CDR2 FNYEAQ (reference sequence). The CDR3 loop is CASSFWEQETQYF. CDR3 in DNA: TGTGCTAGCTCCTTCTGGGAGCAAGAGACCCAGTACTTC.

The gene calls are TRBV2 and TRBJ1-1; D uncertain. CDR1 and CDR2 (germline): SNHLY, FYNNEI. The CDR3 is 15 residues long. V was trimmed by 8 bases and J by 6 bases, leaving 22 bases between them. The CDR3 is CASPFSRNDPAEAFF. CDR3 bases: TGTGCCAGCCCCTTTTCGAGGAACGATCCTGCTGAAGCTTTCTTT.

CDR3 DNA sequence: TGTGCCACCAGTGAGGCTAGCGGGCGAAGCGAGCAGTTCTTC. Its translation: CATSEASGRSEQFF. The V and J genes are TRBV24-1 and TRBJ2-1; 8 positions agree with TRBD2. The V and J ends lost 4 bases and 10 bases, in that order; junction bases with no gene match: 8. CDR3 length equals 14 residues. CDR1 KGHDR and CDR2 SFDVKD come from the germline V gene.

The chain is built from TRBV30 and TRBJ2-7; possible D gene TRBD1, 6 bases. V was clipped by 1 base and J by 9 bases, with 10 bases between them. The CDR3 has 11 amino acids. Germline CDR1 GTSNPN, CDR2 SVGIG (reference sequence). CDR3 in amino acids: CAWSEGVGQYF. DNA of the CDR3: TGTGCCTGGAGTGAGGGGGTCGGGCAGTACTTC.

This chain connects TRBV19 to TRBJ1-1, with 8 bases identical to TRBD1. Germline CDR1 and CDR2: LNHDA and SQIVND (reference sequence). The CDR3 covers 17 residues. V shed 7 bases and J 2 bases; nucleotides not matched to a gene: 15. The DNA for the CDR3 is TGTGCCAGTAACTATAGGACAGGGAGCCCCCTTAACACTGAAGCTTTCTTT. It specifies CASNYRTGSPLNTEAFF.

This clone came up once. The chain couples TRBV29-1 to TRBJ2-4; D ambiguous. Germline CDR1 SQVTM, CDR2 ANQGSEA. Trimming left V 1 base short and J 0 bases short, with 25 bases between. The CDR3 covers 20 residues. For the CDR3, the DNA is TGCAGCGTTGAAGTCTTGGCAGGCTCGCCTGAAAGATTAGCCAAAAACATTCAGTACTTC. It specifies CSVEVLAGSPERLAKNIQYF.

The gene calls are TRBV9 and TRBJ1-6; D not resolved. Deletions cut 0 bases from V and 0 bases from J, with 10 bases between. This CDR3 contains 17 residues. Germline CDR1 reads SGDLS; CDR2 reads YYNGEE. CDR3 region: CASSVGERSSYNSPLHF. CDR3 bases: TGTGCCAGCAGCGTAGGAGAGCGTAGCTCCTATAATTCACCCCTCCACTTT. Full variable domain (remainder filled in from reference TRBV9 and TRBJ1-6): DSGVTQTPKHLITATGQRVTLRCSPRSGDLSVYWYQQSLDQGLQFLIQYYNGEERAKGNILERFSAQQFPDLHSELNLSSLELGDSALYFCASSVGERSSYNSPLHFGNGTRLTVT.

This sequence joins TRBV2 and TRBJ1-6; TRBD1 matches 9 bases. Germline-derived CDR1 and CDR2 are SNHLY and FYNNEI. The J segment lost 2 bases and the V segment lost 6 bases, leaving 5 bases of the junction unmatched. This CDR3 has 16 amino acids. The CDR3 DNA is TGTGCCAGCAGGACTTACAGGGGGCCCTATAATTCACCCCTCCACTTT. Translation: CASRTYRGPYNSPLHF.

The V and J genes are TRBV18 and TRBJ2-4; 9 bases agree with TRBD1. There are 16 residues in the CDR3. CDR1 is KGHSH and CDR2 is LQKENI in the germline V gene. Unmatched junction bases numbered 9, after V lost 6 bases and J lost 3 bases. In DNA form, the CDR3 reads TGTGCCAGCTCTCTGGGGACAGGGTCTGGCAAAAACATTCAGTACTTC. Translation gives CASSLGTGSGKNIQYF.

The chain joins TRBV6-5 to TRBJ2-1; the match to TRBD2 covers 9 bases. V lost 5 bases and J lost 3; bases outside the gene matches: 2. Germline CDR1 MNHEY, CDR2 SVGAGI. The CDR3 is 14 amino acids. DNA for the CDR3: TGTGCCAGCAGTCGCGGGGGGGGCTACAATGAGCAGTTCTTC. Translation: CASSRGGGYNEQFF.

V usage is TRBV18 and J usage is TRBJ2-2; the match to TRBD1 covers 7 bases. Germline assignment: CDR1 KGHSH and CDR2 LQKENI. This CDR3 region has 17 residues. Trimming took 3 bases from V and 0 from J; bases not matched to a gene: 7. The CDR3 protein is CASSPRGQGANTGELFF. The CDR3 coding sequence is TGTGCCAGCTCACCCCGTGGGCAGGGGGCGAACACCGGGGAGCTGTTTTTT.

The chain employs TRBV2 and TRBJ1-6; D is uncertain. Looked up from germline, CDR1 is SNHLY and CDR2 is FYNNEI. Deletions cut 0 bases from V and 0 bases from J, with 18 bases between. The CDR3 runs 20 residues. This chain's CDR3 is CASSEAYITDSSSYNSPLHF. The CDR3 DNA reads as TGTGCCAGCAGTGAAGCGTATATCACCGATTCGAGCTCCTATAATTCACCCCTCCACTTT.

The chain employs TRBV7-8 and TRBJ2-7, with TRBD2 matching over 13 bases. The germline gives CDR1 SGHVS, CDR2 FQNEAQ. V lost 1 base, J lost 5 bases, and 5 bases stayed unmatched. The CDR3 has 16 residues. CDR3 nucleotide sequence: TGTGCCAGCAGCTTAGAACTAGCGGGGGGGCCAAACGAGCAGTACGTC. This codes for CASSLELAGGPNEQYV.